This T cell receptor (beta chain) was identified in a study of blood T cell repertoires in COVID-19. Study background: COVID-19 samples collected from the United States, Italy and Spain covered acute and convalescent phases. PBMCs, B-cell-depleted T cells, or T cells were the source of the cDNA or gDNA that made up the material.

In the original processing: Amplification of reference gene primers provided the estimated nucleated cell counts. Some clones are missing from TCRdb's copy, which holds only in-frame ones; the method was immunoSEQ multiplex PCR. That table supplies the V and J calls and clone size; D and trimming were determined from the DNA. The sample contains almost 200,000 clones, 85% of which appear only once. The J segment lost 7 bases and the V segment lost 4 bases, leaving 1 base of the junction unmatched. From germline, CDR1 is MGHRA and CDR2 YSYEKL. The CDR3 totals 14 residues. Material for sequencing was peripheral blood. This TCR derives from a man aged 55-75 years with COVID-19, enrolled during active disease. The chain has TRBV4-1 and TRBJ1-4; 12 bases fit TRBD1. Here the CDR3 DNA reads TGCGCCAGCAGCCGGGACAGGGGGCGTGAAAAACTGTTTTTT. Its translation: CASSRDRGREKLFF.